The rows below give T cell receptor beta chains drawn from one sample of a study of beta chain features in type 1 diabetes. Only in-frame clones appear in the TCRdb table, and some are missing; sequencing was by immunoSEQ multiplex PCR. Of 120,000 to 150,000 clones listed, about 44% are singletons. The sequenced material came from Tregs from blood. Source of these receptors: a man between 18 and 35 years old in good health. CDR3s include the opening cysteine and the closing phenylalanine or tryptophan. The order of the fields is V gene, clone size, J gene, CDR3 length, D gene, CDR3 protein, CDR3 DNA. The D gene is left open where the match is weak. Clone size, where shown, is once, few, many, or a class for clones that have expanded.

V gene: TRBV28; clone size: NA; J gene: TRBJ2-6; CDR3 length: 15; D gene: NA; CDR3 protein: CASSLVSSGANVLTF; CDR3 DNA: TGTGCCAGCAGTCTAGTCAGCTCTGGGGCCAACGTCCTGACTTTC
V gene: TRBV28; clone size: NA; J gene: TRBJ2-3; CDR3 length: 13; D gene: NA; CDR3 protein: CASRDSTPDTQYF; CDR3 DNA: TGTGCCAGCAGGGACAGTACTCCAGATACGCAGTATTTT
V gene: TRBV4-1; clone size: NA; J gene: TRBJ2-5; CDR3 length: 15; D gene: NA; CDR3 protein: CASSQPRTGRGTQYF; CDR3 DNA: TGCGCCAGCAGCCAGCCCAGGACAGGGAGGGGGACCCAGTACTTC
V gene: TRBV28; clone size: NA; J gene: TRBJ2-7; CDR3 length: 13; D gene: NA; CDR3 protein: CASATVGTYEQYF; CDR3 DNA: TGTGCCAGCGCGACAGTAGGAACCTACGAGCAGTACTTC
V gene: TRBV5-4; clone size: NA; J gene: TRBJ2-3; CDR3 length: 18; D gene: TRBD2; CDR3 protein: CASSFLRSSGTSTDTQYF; CDR3 DNA: TGTGCCAGCAGCTTTTTGCGGTCTAGCGGGACTAGCACAGATACGCAGTATTTT
V gene: TRBV30; clone size: NA; J gene: TRBJ1-2; CDR3 length: 16; D gene: NA; CDR3 protein: CAWSVRMTGTTYGYTF; CDR3 DNA: TGTGCCTGGAGTGTACGTATGACCGGAACTACCTATGGCTACACCTTC
V gene: TRBV7-9; clone size: few; J gene: TRBJ2-1; CDR3 length: 16; D gene: NA; CDR3 protein: CASTPAVRGSYNEQFF; CDR3 DNA: TGTGCCAGCACCCCGGCTGTTCGAGGGTCCTACAATGAGCAGTTCTTC
V gene: TRBV7-9; clone size: NA; J gene: TRBJ2-1; CDR3 length: 15; D gene: NA; CDR3 protein: CASSLPYGQHNEQFF; CDR3 DNA: TGTGCCAGCAGCTTACCCTACGGACAGCACAATGAGCAGTTCTTC
V gene: TRBV6-6; clone size: few; J gene: TRBJ2-7; CDR3 length: 15; D gene: TRBD2; CDR3 protein: CASRRLAGGLYEQYF; CDR3 DNA: TGTGCCAGCAGACGACTAGCGGGAGGGCTTTACGAGCAGTACTTC
V gene: TRBV4-2; clone size: few; J gene: TRBJ1-6; CDR3 length: 15; D gene: NA; CDR3 protein: CASSQEASGNSPLHF; CDR3 DNA: TGTGCCAGCAGCCAAGAAGCGAGCGGGAATTCACCCCTCCACTTT